What follows describes a single T cell receptor beta chain. This clonotype was observed many times. Its antigen remains unidentified. No base quality information exists; no much larger clone differs at one position. Ficoll-Paque density gradient centrifugation was used to isolate PBMCs. The data belong to a study of T-cell memory formation after mild COVID-19 (dated by TCRdb to the early 2020s). Turning to the overall study: Most TCR sequence clusters were specific to one of the two donors. In two donors, T-cell clones that expanded and contracted after mild COVID-19 were tracked by sequencing TCRalpha and TCRbeta repertoires over time. The cohort comprised two young, previously healthy adult volunteers, one female and one male. What the research found in general, with its limitations: Only a couple of mild cases were covered by the study, and larger cohorts that include severe cases with pre-infection samples were considered necessary. Whether the second-wave clones peaking on day 37 were SARS-CoV-2 specific was not confirmed. Contracting CD4+ clones were found mainly in CM and EM memory subsets, while CD8+ clones were enriched in EMRA. Clones that contracted from day 15 to 85 showed balanced CD4/CD8 phenotypes, whereas a second wave of clones that expanded from day 15 to 37 leaned towards CD4+. Some responding clones were found in pre-infection memory, which suggests that pre-existing cross-reactive memory T cells took part in the SARS-CoV-2 response.

CDR1 LNHDA and CDR2 SQIVND were looked up in the germline V gene (reference sequence). V sheds 6 bases and J sheds 3 bases, leaving 12 bases between their ends. The CDR3, cysteine through phenylalanine, is 14 amino acids long. Just CDR3 DNA is preserved here, 42 bases in frame from base 1. TCRdb lists the instrument as Illumina NovaSeq 6000. TCRalpha and TCRbeta cDNA libraries were built by 5'RACE with constant-segment primers, adding sample barcodes and unique molecular identifiers. RNA was extracted from every sample with Trizol reagent. Libraries were amplified in two PCR steps, with a second sample barcode and Illumina TruSeq adapters added in the second step. Libraries were sequenced on an Illumina NovaSeq with 2 x 150 bp paired-end reads. Per the authors' processing: Demultiplexing of reads and collapsing into UMI-guided consensus sequences were performed with migec v1.2.7. Using mixcr v2.1.11, the UMI consensuses were aligned to TRA and TRB V and J templates and assembled into clonotypes. Expanded or contracted clonotypes were those called significant by both edgeR and NoisET, with noise models trained on biological replicates. For edgeR calls, a false discovery rate-adjusted p below 0.01 and a log2 fold-change threshold of 1 were applied. PCA with hierarchical clustering of max-normalized trajectories of the 1000 most abundant clonotypes was used as exploratory dynamics analysis. Separately sequenced CD4+ and CD8+ repertoires were used to assign the CD4 or CD8 phenotype of responding clones. The public sequencing data were trimmed at Q25 with fastp and processed into clonotypes with MiXCR by TCRdb, which kept only in-frame beta chains. Records with the same CDR3 protein are collapsed into one entry carrying the most frequent genes and DNA. The V and J calls and clone size come from TCRdb's table, not from the authors' own analysis. For this sample there are roughly 200,000 distinct CDR3 sequences; roughly a fifth appear just once. The ten largest make up under 30% of the sample.

Sample: PBMCs or a T cell subset sorted from them (not recorded which). The sequence derives from an adult woman who had mild COVID-19 (a few samples of this study predate the infection). The sample titles of this study are shuffled in the database, so cell type and time point are left out; the donor was told from shared clones. The chain is encoded by TRBV19 joined to TRBJ2-1, with TRBD2 perhaps the D gene, on 6 matching bases. The nucleotide sequence reads TGTGCCAGTAGCCGAGGAGGGGACTACAATGAGCAGTTCTTC. It translates as CASSRGGDYNEQFF.